This T cell receptor beta chain is drawn from a study of memory CD4+ T cells and cytomegalovirus serostatus. About the research overall: Donors were healthy Belgian adults, several CMV seropositive and approximately 25 seronegative.

The data were produced by immunoSEQ multiplex PCR, yet TCRdb's version contains in-frame clones alone and is incomplete. In the table there are approximately 74,000 clones, approximately 80% of which are singletons. CDR3 length equals 14 residues. V dropped 1 base and J dropped 9 bases, with 14 bases sitting between them. In germline, CDR1 is SGDLS, CDR2 YYNGEE. As regards this clone: Its specificity is not known.

The sort gate was single viable CD3+CD4+CD8-CD45RO+ cells for memory CD4+ T cells. Total CD4+ T cells were enriched by CD4 positive selection. Overall study findings and caveats: Suggested: most of the CMV-linked TCR signature lies in CD4+ memory cells.

The J gene is TRBJ2-1, the V gene TRBV9; D might be TRBD2 (7 bases). The source is an adult in good health and CMV-seropositive. The specimen was memory CD4+ T cells from blood. The CDR3 loop reads CASSVLGGRSEQFF. CDR3 bases: TGTGCCAGCAGCGTACTGGGGGGGCGAAGTGAGCAGTTCTTC.